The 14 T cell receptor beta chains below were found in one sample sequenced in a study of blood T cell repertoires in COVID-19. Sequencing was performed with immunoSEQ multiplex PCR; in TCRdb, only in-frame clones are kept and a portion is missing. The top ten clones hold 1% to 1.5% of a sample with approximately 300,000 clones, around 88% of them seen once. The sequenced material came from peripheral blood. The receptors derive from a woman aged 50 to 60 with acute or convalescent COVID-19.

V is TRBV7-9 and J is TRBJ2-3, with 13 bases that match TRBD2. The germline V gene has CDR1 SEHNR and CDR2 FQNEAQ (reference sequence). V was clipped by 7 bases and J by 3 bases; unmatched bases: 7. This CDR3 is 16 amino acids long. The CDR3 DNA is TGTGCCAGCATTTGGACTAGCGGGAGTTATACAGATACGCAGTATTTT. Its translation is CASIWTSGSYTDTQYF.

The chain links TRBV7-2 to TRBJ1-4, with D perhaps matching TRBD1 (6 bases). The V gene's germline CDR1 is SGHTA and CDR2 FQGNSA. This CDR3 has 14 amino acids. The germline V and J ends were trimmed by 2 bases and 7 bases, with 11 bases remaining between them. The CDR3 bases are TGTGCCAGCAGCTTAAACGGCAGGGGTGAAAAACTGTTTTTT. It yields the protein CASSLNGRGEKLFF.

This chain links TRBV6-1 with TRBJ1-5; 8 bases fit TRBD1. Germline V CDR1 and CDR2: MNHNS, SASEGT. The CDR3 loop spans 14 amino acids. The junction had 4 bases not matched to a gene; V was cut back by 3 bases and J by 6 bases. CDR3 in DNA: TGTGCCAGCAGTGAGAGACAGGGGCCTCAGCCCCAGCATTTT. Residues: CASSERQGPQPQHF.

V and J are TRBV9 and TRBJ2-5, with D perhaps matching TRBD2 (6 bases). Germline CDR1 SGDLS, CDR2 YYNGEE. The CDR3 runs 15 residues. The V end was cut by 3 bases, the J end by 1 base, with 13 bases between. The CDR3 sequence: CASSAKGLTQETQYF. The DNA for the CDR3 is TGTGCCAGCAGCGCCAAGGGACTGACCCAAGAGACCCAGTACTTC.

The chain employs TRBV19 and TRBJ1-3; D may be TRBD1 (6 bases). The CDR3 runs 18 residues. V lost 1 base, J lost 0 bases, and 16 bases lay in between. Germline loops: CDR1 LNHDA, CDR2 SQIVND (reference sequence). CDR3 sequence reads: CASSIVWTAALSGNTIYF. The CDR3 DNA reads TGTGCCAGTAGTATAGTTTGGACAGCGGCCCTCTCTGGAAACACCATATATTTT.

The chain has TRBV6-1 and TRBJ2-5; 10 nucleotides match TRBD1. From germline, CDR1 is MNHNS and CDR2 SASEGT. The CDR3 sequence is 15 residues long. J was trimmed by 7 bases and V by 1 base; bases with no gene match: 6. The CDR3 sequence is CASSEGDRGRGTQYF. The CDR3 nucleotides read TGTGCCAGCAGTGAAGGGGACAGGGGACGAGGGACCCAGTACTTC.

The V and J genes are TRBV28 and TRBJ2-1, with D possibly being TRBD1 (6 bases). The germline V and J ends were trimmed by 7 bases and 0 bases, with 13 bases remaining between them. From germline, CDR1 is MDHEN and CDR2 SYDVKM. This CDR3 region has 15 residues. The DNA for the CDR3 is TGTGCCAGCACCCAGAGGGGGAGCTCCTACAATGAGCAGTTCTTC. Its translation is CASTQRGSSYNEQFF.

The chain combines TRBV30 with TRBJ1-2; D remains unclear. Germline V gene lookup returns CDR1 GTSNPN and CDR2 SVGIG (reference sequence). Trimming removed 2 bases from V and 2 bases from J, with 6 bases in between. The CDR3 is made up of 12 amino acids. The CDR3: CAWSSRNYGYTF. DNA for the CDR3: TGTGCCTGGAGTAGCAGGAACTATGGCTACACCTTC. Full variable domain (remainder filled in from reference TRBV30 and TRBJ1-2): SQTIHQWPATLVQPVGSPLSLECTVEGTSNPNLYWYRQAAGRGLQLLFYSVGIGQISSEVPQNLSASRPQDRQFILSSKKLLLSDSGFYLCAWSSRNYGYTFGSGTRLTVV.

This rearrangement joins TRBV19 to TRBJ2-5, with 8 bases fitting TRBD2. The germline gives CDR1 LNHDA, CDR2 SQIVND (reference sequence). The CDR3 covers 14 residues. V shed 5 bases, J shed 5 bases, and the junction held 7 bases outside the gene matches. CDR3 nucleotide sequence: TGTGCCAGTAGTTCGGTAGCGGGAATGGAGACCCAGTACTTC. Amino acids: CASSSVAGMETQYF. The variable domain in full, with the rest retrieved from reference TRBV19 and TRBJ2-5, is DGGITQSPKYLFRKEGQNVTLSCEQNLNHDAMYWYRQDPGQGLRLIYYSQIVNDFQKGDIAEGYSVSREKKESFPLTVTSAQKNPTAFYLCASSSVAGMETQYFGPGTRLLVL.

CDR3 bases: TGTGCCATTGGGGGGGGCTACGAGCAGTACTTC. Translated, it gives CAIGGGYEQYF. V and J are TRBV10-3 and TRBJ2-7, with 7 nucleotides matching TRBD2. Germline-derived CDR1 and CDR2 are ENHRY and SYGVKD. The CDR3 is made up of 11 amino acids. V trimming: 9 bases; J trimming: 3 bases; junction bases outside the gene matches: 2.

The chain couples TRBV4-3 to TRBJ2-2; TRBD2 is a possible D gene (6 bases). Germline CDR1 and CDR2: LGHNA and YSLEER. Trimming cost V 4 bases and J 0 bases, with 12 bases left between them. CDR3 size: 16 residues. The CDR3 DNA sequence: TGCGCCAGCAGCCTGGGAGGCGGCCCGAACACCGGGGAGCTGTTTTTT. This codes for CASSLGGGPNTGELFF.

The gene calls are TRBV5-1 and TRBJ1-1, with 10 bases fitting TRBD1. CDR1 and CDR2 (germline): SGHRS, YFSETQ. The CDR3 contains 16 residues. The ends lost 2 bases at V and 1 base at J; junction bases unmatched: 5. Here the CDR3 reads CASSFGDRGPNTEAFF. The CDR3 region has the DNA TGCGCCAGCAGCTTTGGTGACAGGGGGCCGAACACTGAAGCTTTCTTT.

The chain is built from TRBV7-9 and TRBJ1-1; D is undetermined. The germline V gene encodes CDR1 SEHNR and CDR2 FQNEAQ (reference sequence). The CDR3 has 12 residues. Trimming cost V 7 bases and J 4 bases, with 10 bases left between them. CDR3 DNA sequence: TGTGCCAGCATCAGAGAGGTCACTGAAGCTTTCTTT. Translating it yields CASIREVTEAFF.

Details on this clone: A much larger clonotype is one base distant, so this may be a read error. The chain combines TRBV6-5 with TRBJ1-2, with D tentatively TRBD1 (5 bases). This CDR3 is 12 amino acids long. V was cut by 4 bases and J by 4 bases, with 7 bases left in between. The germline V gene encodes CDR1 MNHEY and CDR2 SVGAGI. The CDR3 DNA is TGTGCCAGCAGTTCGACAGTCTATGGCTACACCTTC. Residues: CASSSTVYGYTF.